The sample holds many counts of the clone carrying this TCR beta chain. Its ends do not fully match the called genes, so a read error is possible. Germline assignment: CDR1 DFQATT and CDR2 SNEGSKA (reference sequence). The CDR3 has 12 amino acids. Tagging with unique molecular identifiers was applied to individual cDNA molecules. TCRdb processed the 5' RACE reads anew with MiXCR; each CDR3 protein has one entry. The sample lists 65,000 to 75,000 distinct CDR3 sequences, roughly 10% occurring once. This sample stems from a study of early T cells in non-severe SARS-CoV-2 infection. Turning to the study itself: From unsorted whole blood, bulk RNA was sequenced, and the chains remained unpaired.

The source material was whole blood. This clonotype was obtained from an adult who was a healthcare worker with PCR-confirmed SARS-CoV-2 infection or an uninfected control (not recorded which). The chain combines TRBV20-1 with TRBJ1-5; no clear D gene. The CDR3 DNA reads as TGCAGTGCTAGTCTTAGCGGAGGCAGGACCATTTTT. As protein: CSASLSGGRTIF.